The next 20 T cell receptor beta chains were all read from a single sample in a study of CD8 T cells in Susac syndrome. With random hexamers, roughly 0.45 to 1 ug RNA was reverse transcribed. TCRdb called the immunoSEQ multiplex PCR reads again in MiXCR, with one record for every CDR3 protein. The sample has roughly 190,000 distinct CDR3 sequences; almost 96% are singletons. Sequenced sample: CD4+ T cells from PBMCs. The origin of the receptors is a human donor with Susac syndrome.

The J gene is TRBJ2-7, the V gene TRBV25-1, with D hard to call. The germline V gene encodes CDR1 MGHDK and CDR2 SYGVNS. The germline V and J ends were trimmed by 2 bases and 9 bases, with 20 bases remaining between them. The CDR3 consists of 15 residues. The CDR3 DNA follows: TGTGCCAGCAGTGAACCTGGAAGACCCTCGGATGGGCAGTACTTC. This translates into CASSEPGRPSDGQYF.

Worth noting for this clonotype: One junction end disagrees with the germline gene, perhaps due to a read error. V usage is TRBV20-1 and J usage is TRBJ2-1, with 8 bases identical to TRBD2. In germline, CDR1 is DFQATT, CDR2 SNEGSKA (reference sequence). CDR3 length equals 14 residues. The CDR3 DNA is TGCAGTTCTAGACGGGGGGGCGCTCACAATGAGCAGTTCTTC. Translated: CSSRRGGAHNEQFF.

This chain joins TRBV12-3 or TRBV12-4 and TRBJ2-2; a weak D match, TRBD1 (6 bases). V dropped 6 bases and J dropped 6 bases, with 8 bases sitting between them. There are 12 residues in the CDR3. CDR3 DNA: TGTGCCAGCAGAACAGGGCCCGGGGAGCTGTTTTTT. The encoded protein is CASRTGPGELFF.

DNA of the CDR3: TGCAGCGTTGAAGATCTCCTTCGGGAAAAACTGTTTTTT. Residues: CSVEDLLREKLFF. This chain uses TRBV29-1 with TRBJ1-4; the D is unclear. The germline V gene encodes CDR1 SQVTM and CDR2 ANQGSEA. The length of the CDR3 is 13 residues. V was pared by 0 bases and J by 8 bases, with 10 bases between.

The genes are TRBV3-1 and TRBJ2-5; TRBD1 is a possible D gene (6 bases). The CDR3 is 13 residues long. V lost 4 bases, J lost 4 bases, and 10 bases lay in between. CDR1 and CDR2 (germline): LGHDT, YNNKEL (reference sequence). This CDR3 is CASSPAGAETQYF. In DNA, the CDR3 is TGTGCCAGCAGCCCGGCAGGGGCAGAGACCCAGTACTTC.

This clonotype was counted a single time. The chain is built from TRBV6-2 or TRBV6-3 and TRBJ1-1; TRBD1 is a possible D gene (5 bases). The V gene's germline CDR1 is MNHEY and CDR2 SVGEGT. The V gene lost 7 bases and the J gene lost 6 bases, with 18 bases spanning the gap. The CDR3 is 14 residues long. CDR3 sequence (DNA): TGTGCCAGCACCAACAGGAGGCGAATCGCTGAAGCTTTCTTT. It translates to CASTNRRRIAEAFF.

This chain joins TRBV4-1 and TRBJ2-1; D is unclear. The CDR3 is made up of 16 amino acids. V shed 1 base and J shed 2 bases, with 12 bases lying between them. Germline-derived CDR1 and CDR2 are MGHRA and YSYEKL. The CDR3 spells CASSQGIPGPYNEQFF. The CDR3 bases are TGCGCCAGCAGCCAAGGGATCCCGGGTCCCTACAATGAGCAGTTCTTC.

The chain carries TRBV28 and TRBJ2-7; unclear D gene. The CDR3 has 12 amino acids. Germline CDR1 is MDHEN and CDR2 is SYDVKM. V gave up 3 bases and J gave up 4 bases, with 7 bases separating them. The CDR3 is CASSLRRYEQYF. The CDR3 region has the DNA TGTGCCAGCAGTTTGCGTCGATACGAGCAGTACTTC.

The genes are TRBV7-9 and TRBJ1-6, with D unclear. Trimming pared 5 bases from V and 10 bases from J, leaving 15 bases between. The CDR3 is made up of 14 amino acids. The V gene's germline CDR1 is SEHNR and CDR2 FQNEAQ (reference sequence). Here the CDR3 DNA reads TGTGCCAGCAGCCCCCCAGTGATGTACTCACCCCTCCACTTT. Its translation: CASSPPVMYSPLHF.

For the CDR3, the DNA is TGTGCCAGCAGCTTAGAAGGGGCTCCCAGGTACTTC. Translation gives CASSLEGAPRYF. The chain carries TRBV7-6 and TRBJ2-5, with D tentatively TRBD1 (5 bases). The germline V gene has CDR1 SGHVS and CDR2 FNYEAQ. Trimming removed 1 base from V and 13 bases from J, with 13 bases in between. This CDR3 has 12 residues. Full variable domain (missing parts from reference TRBV7-6 and TRBJ2-5): GAGVSQSPRYKVTKRGQDVALRCDPISGHVSLYWYRQALGQGPEFLTYFNYEAQQDKSGLPNDRFSAERPEGSISTLTIQRTEQRDSAMYRCASSLEGAPRYFGPGTRLLVL.

This chain connects TRBV6-1 to TRBJ2-3; 10 nucleotides align to TRBD2. This CDR3 comprises 16 residues. The germline CDR1 and CDR2 sequences are MNHNS and SASEGT. The junction had 12 bases not matched to a gene; V was cut back by 6 bases and J by 6 bases. DNA of the CDR3: TGTGCCAGCAGCGAGCTAAGCGGGGGGGCCCCTGATACGCAGTATTTT. It codes for CASSELSGGAPDTQYF.

The chain uses TRBV4-1 and TRBJ2-3; 10 bases map to TRBD2. This CDR3 contains 16 residues. Losses at the gene ends were 1 base for V and 6 bases for J; bases not matched to a gene: 7. Germline V lookup: CDR1 MGHRA, CDR2 YSYEKL. CDR3 DNA: TGCGCCAGCAGCCAAGTTAGCGGGGGGATCGTCGATACGCAGTATTTT. Amino acid sequence: CASSQVSGGIVDTQYF.

The chain is built from TRBV12-3 or TRBV12-4 and TRBJ2-3; possibly TRBD2 for D (5 bases). The CDR3 is made up of 15 amino acids. V was shortened by 1 base and J by 2 bases, with 10 bases between the two germline ends. The CDR3 loop is CASSLGERNTDTQYF. In DNA, the CDR3 is TGTGCCAGCAGTTTAGGTGAGCGGAACACAGATACGCAGTATTTT.

The rearrangement uses TRBV6-6 and TRBJ1-1; D unclear. This CDR3 contains 12 residues. Germline CDR1 reads MNHNY; CDR2 reads SVGAGI (reference sequence). Trimming took 0 bases from V and 6 from J, leaving 5 bases between them. CDR3 residues: CASSYSSSEAFF. The CDR3 coding sequence is TGTGCCAGCAGTTACTCGTCATCTGAAGCTTTCTTT.

The chain joins TRBV10-3 to TRBJ1-6, with D maybe TRBD1 (6 bases). The germline V and J ends were trimmed by 2 bases and 8 bases, with 10 bases remaining between them. Germline V gene lookup returns CDR1 ENHRY and CDR2 SYGVKD. This CDR3 spans 14 amino acids. CDR3 coding DNA: TGTGCCATCAGTGAGGCAGGGGTGGATTCACCCCTCCACTTT. It yields the protein CAISEAGVDSPLHF.

In nucleotides, the CDR3 is TGTGCCAGCAGCCCAGGGACATGGCAGTATTTT. Amino acid sequence: CASSPGTWQYF. This sequence joins TRBV9 and TRBJ2-3; the D gene is possibly TRBD1 (6 bases). CDR3 length: 11 amino acids. V was shortened by 4 bases and J by 11 bases, with 11 bases between the two germline ends. CDR1 is SGDLS, CDR2 YYNGEE, per germline.

The chain couples TRBV20-1 to TRBJ1-2, with unresolved D. Trimming removed 6 bases at V and 0 bases at J, with 11 bases between. Looked up from germline, CDR1 is DFQATT and CDR2 is SNEGSKA (reference sequence). This CDR3 comprises 13 residues. As DNA, the CDR3 is TGCAGTGCAATCGAATCAACTAACTATGGCTACACCTTC. Its translation: CSAIESTNYGYTF.

The rearrangement joins TRBV30 to TRBJ1-3, with no clear D. Germline-derived CDR1 and CDR2 are GTSNPN and SVGIG (reference sequence). The V gene lost 2 bases and the J gene lost 0 bases, with 11 bases spanning the gap. This CDR3 region has 15 residues. The CDR3 DNA follows: TGTGCCTGGAGTCCGGGAGCCAACTCTGGAAACACCATATATTTT. Protein product: CAWSPGANSGNTIYF.

The CDR3 region has the DNA TGTGCCAGCAGTTTCACAATTGACACTAGCACAGATACGCAGTATTTT. Its protein is CASSFTIDTSTDTQYF. The chain has TRBV12-3 or TRBV12-4 and TRBJ2-3; D gene ambiguous. This CDR3 has 16 residues. Trimming took off 3 bases at V and 0 bases at J, with 13 bases between the two ends.

J is TRBJ2-2 and V is TRBV11-2, with 7 bases that match TRBD2. This CDR3 is 16 amino acids long. The trim removed 7 bases at V and 4 bases at J, leaving 12 bases unmatched. Per germline, CDR1 SGHAT and CDR2 FQNNGV. CDR3 sequence: CASTLHPGGTTGELFF. The CDR3 nucleotides read TGTGCCAGCACACTTCACCCGGGGGGTACCACCGGGGAGCTGTTTTTT.